These 9 T cell receptor beta chains were sequenced from one sample in a study of cytomegalovirus exposure and HLA in healthy donors (dated by TCRdb to 2016 to 2017). Libraries came from the immunoSEQ multiplex PCR assay. For the multiplex PCR, a mixture combining 60 forward primers for TCR Vbeta segments and 13 reverse primers for TCR Jbeta segments was used. In TCRdb, the immuneACCESS table is reduced to in-frame sequences with V and J assigned. These tables do not hold every clone; where another copy was compared, an unresolved V gene accounts for under half, and the others remain unexplained. The sample table lists under 200,000 clones, 60% to 85% of them with a count of one. The ten largest clones add up to roughly 0.76% of the sample. Sequenced material: PBMCs. The receptors here all came from a female donor in good health and CMV-seronegative.

The V call is TRBV7-2, the J call TRBJ1-1; 7 nucleotides match TRBD1. The CDR3 is made up of 14 amino acids. The V segment lost 8 bases and the J segment 9 bases; nucleotides outside the gene matches: 15. Looked up from germline, CDR1 is SGHTA and CDR2 is FQGNSA. CDR3 loop: CASGHDRVQTKAFF. In DNA form, the CDR3 reads TGTGCCAGCGGCCACGACAGGGTCCAGACTAAAGCTTTCTTT.

A few counts support this clone. In DNA form, the CDR3 reads TGTGCCAGCAGCCTTAGTAGGGGGCAGTACTTC. Translating gives CASSLSRGQYF. The chain links TRBV7-2 to TRBJ2-7; D possibly corresponds to TRBD1 (5 bases). Germline V lookup: CDR1 SGHTA, CDR2 FQGNSA. The CDR3 contains 11 residues. V dropped 5 bases and J dropped 9 bases, with 11 bases sitting between them.

The chain carries TRBV4-1 and TRBJ2-7; 8 bases are shared with TRBD1. Germline lookup yields CDR1 MGHRA and CDR2 YSYEKL. V lost 3 bases, J lost 10 bases, and 11 bases stayed unmatched. This CDR3 is built from 14 residues. The CDR3 region is CASSHYDRGQSQYF. DNA of the CDR3: TGCGCCAGCAGCCATTACGACAGGGGCCAGTCCCAGTACTTC.

This rearrangement joins TRBV6-4 to TRBJ2-7, with 8 bases aligning to TRBD1. This CDR3 has 13 amino acids. Germline assignment: CDR1 MRHNA and CDR2 SNTAGT. J lost 5 bases, V lost 7 bases, and 7 bases had no gene match. The CDR3 sequence is CASTGQGINEQYF. As DNA, the CDR3 is TGTGCCAGCACTGGACAGGGTATCAACGAGCAGTACTTC.

This chain joins TRBV27 and TRBJ2-5; D unresolved. TRBJ2-7 explains the end of the DNA better; the J call may be wrong. The CDR3 consists of 11 residues. Germline V gene data show CDR1 as MNHEY and CDR2 as SMNVEV (reference sequence). CDR3 nucleotide sequence: TGTGCCAGCAGTTCGAGAGCCGAGCAGTACTTC. Translating it yields CASSSRAEQYF.

The rearrangement links TRBV4-3 to TRBJ1-4; tentatively, D is TRBD1 (6 bases). Germline CDR1 and CDR2: LGHNA and YSLEER. The V end was cut by 0 bases, the J end by 7 bases, with 12 bases between. The CDR3 runs 15 residues. The CDR3 here is CASSQENRVSEKLFF. The CDR3 DNA reads TGCGCCAGCAGCCAAGAAAACAGGGTTAGTGAAAAACTGTTTTTT.

The V call is TRBV7-2, the J call TRBJ2-5, with a weak D call TRBD1 (5 bases). This CDR3 contains 12 residues. The ends were cut back, 2 bases at V and 6 bases at J, with 7 bases in the middle. Germline V gives CDR1 SGHTA, CDR2 FQGNSA. The CDR3 DNA is TGTGCCAGCAGCTTAATGGGGCAGACCCAGTACTTC. Translated: CASSLMGQTQYF.

The rearrangement links TRBV2 to TRBJ2-7; D is unclear. This CDR3 has 11 residues. V was clipped by 3 bases and J by 4 bases, with 4 bases between them. Germline loops: CDR1 SNHLY, CDR2 FYNNEI. CDR3 loop: CASSDRYEQYF. CDR3 coding DNA: TGTGCCAGCAGTGATCGGTACGAGCAGTACTTC.

The chain employs TRBV30 and TRBJ1-4; no clear D gene. Trimming shortened V by 4 bases and J by 5 bases, and 8 bases separated the two germline ends. The germline V gene has CDR1 GTSNPN and CDR2 SVGIG (reference sequence). The CDR3 is 12 residues long. The CDR3 here is CAWTGTNEKLFF. In nucleotides, the CDR3 is TGTGCCTGGACAGGAACCAATGAAAAACTGTTTTTT.